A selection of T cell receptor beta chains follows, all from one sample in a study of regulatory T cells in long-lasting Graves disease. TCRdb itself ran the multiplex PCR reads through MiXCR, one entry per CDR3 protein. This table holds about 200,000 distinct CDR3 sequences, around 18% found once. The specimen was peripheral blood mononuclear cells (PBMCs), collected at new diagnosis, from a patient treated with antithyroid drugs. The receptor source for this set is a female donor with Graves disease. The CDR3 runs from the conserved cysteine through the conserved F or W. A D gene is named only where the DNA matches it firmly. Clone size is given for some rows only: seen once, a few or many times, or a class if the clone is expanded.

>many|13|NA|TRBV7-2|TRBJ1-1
TGTGCCAGCAGCTCCTTAGCCGTCACTGAAGCTTTCTTT
CASSSLAVTEAFF
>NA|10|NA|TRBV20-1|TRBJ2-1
TGCAGTGCTAGTCGTGGGGTGCAGTTCTTC
CSASRGVQFF
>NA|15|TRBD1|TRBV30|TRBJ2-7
TGTGCCTGGGGAAGAAGGGACAGGGAGGGTGGTGAGCAGTACTTC
CAWGRRDREGGEQYF
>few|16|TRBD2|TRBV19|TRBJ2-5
TGTGCCAGTAGTATGGGACTATCCCCCACAAGAGAGACCCAGTACTTC
CASSMGLSPTRETQYF
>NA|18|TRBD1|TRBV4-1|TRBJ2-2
TGCGCCAGCAGCCATCACACCGGGACAGGGGGCTTTGCCGGGGAGCTGTTTTTT
CASSHHTGTGGFAGELFF
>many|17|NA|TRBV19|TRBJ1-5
TGTGCCAGTAGTATGGTGCGGACAAAGGGGCTCAATCAGCCCCAGCATTTT
CASSMVRTKGLNQPQHF
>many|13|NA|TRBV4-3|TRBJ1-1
TGCGCCAGCAGCACCCAGTCCTACACTGAAGCTTTCTTT
CASSTQSYTEAFF
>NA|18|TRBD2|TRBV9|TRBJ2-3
TGTGCCAGCAGCGTAGAGGGGACTAGCGGGTGGGGGCCAGATACGCAGTATTTT
CASSVEGTSGWGPDTQYF
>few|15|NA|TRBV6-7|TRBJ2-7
TGTGCCAGCAGTTATAGGGGGAATAGCTCCTACGAGCAGTACTTC
CASSYRGNSSYEQYF
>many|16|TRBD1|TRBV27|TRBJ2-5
TGTGCCAGCAGTACATATCAGGGGGCGAAACGAGAGACCCAGTACTTC
CASSTYQGAKRETQYF
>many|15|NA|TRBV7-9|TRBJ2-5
TGTGCCAGCAGCTTAGTCCTGGGGGTGAAAGAGACCCAGTACTTC
CASSLVLGVKETQYF
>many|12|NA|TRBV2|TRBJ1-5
TGTGCCAGCAGTTCAACGGGTCCGCCCCAGCATTTT
CASSSTGPPQHF
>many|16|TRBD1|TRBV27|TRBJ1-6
TGTGCCAGCAGTTTAGGGACAGGGATTGGCAATTCACCCCTCCACTTT
CASSLGTGIGNSPLHF
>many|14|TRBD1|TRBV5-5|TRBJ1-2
TGTGCCAGCAGCTCGGACAGGATTAACTATGGCTACACCTTC
CASSSDRINYGYTF
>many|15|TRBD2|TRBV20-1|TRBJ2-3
TGCAGTGCTAGGGGGACTAGCGGGAGGCTGAATACGCAGTATTTT
CSARGTSGRLNTQYF
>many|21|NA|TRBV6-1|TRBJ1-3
TGTGCCAGCAGTCTCCCTTGGGGGGGAATCCTTTCCCGAGGCTCTGGAAACACCATATATTTT
CASSLPWGGILSRGSGNTIYF
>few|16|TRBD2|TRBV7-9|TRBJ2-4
TGTGCCAGCAGCTCGTTCCCCGGGACTAGCGCCAACATTCAGTACTTC
CASSSFPGTSANIQYF
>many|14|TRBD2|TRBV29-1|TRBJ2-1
TGCAGCGTCGAAGCGGGAGCTCACTTAGATGAGCAGTTCTTC
CSVEAGAHLDEQFF
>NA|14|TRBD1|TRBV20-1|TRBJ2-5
TGCAGTGCTAGCTTGACAGGGGATGTAGAGACCCAGTACTTC
CSASLTGDVETQYF
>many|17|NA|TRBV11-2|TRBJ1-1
TGTGCCAGCAGCCTACGGAGACAGGCATTTACGGACACTGAAGCTTTCTTT
CASSLRRQAFTDTEAFF
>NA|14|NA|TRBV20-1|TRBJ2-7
TGCAGTGCCGTGGAAGAACGGGGCTCCTACGAGCAGTACTTC
CSAVEERGSYEQYF
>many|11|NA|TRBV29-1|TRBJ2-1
TGCAGCGCGTCGGTGAGGAATGAGCAGTTCTTC
CSASVRNEQFF
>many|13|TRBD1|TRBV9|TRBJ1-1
TGTGCCAGCAGCGCTGGGACAGGGGGCTTGGCTTTCTTT
CASSAGTGGLAFF
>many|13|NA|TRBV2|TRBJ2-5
TGTGCCAGCGGCCCATGGGGCCAAGAGACCCAGTACTTC
CASGPWGQETQYF